Listed below are T cell receptor beta chains from one sample, sequenced in a study of T cells in Graves' hyperthyroidism and ophthalmopathy. TCRdb itself ran the multiplex PCR reads through MiXCR, one entry per CDR3 protein. The sample holds roughly 250,000 distinct CDR3 sequences; 16% are singletons and the top ten take 28%. The sequencing sample was made of blood. These receptors all stem from a woman between 18 and 30 years old with Graves' ophthalmopathy. The CDR3 runs from the conserved cysteine through the conserved F or W. A D gene is named only where the DNA matches it firmly. A clone size is listed for some rows: how often the clone was seen (once, few, many), or a class if it is expanded.

d_call: TRBD2
cdr3_length: 20
v_call: TRBV29-1
j_call: TRBJ2-1
clone_size: .
cdr3_aa: CSVCLIGTSGGFMSYNEQFF

d_call: .
cdr3_length: 11
v_call: TRBV7-9
j_call: TRBJ1-1
clone_size: many
cdr3_aa: CASSSTSEAFF

d_call: .
cdr3_length: 15
v_call: TRBV7-9
j_call: TRBJ1-1
clone_size: few
cdr3_aa: CASSLGLGENTEAFF

d_call: .
cdr3_length: 13
v_call: TRBV19
j_call: TRBJ2-3
clone_size: .
cdr3_aa: CASSREISDTQYF

d_call: .
cdr3_length: 14
v_call: TRBV28
j_call: TRBJ2-5
clone_size: many
cdr3_aa: CASRHFGGRETQYF

d_call: .
cdr3_length: 16
v_call: TRBV3-1
j_call: TRBJ1-1
clone_size: many
cdr3_aa: CASSQPRLPGDTEAFF

d_call: TRBD1
cdr3_length: 15
v_call: TRBV6-6
j_call: TRBJ1-2
clone_size: many
cdr3_aa: CASSYTGQGAGGYTF

d_call: TRBD2
cdr3_length: 13
v_call: TRBV19
j_call: TRBJ2-1
clone_size: .
cdr3_aa: CASSSTSGGAKFF

d_call: .
cdr3_length: 15
v_call: TRBV11-3
j_call: TRBJ2-1
clone_size: .
cdr3_aa: CASSLDQGTYNEQFF

d_call: .
cdr3_length: 13
v_call: TRBV20-1
j_call: TRBJ1-2
clone_size: many
cdr3_aa: CSARDPGGYGYTF

d_call: .
cdr3_length: 15
v_call: TRBV2
j_call: TRBJ1-2
clone_size: .
cdr3_aa: CASSEAPGANYGYTF

d_call: .
cdr3_length: 14
v_call: TRBV10-3
j_call: TRBJ1-1
clone_size: many
cdr3_aa: CAISESRGSTEAFF

d_call: .
cdr3_length: 14
v_call: TRBV12-3/TRBV12-4
j_call: TRBJ2-5
clone_size: .
cdr3_aa: CASSFGRGGETQYF

d_call: TRBD2
cdr3_length: 17
v_call: TRBV27
j_call: TRBJ2-3
clone_size: many
cdr3_aa: CASSRTRTSGRGGTQYF

d_call: TRBD2
cdr3_length: 17
v_call: TRBV28
j_call: TRBJ2-7
clone_size: .
cdr3_aa: CASSLSAGGQTSYEQYF

d_call: .
cdr3_length: 16
v_call: TRBV3-1
j_call: TRBJ1-2
clone_size: many
cdr3_aa: CASSAAGWRGDYGYTF

d_call: .
cdr3_length: 14
v_call: TRBV19
j_call: TRBJ2-3
clone_size: few
cdr3_aa: CASRGIRLADTQYF

d_call: .
cdr3_length: 16
v_call: TRBV5-1
j_call: TRBJ2-1
clone_size: many
cdr3_aa: CASSLVVGGTYNEQFF

d_call: TRBD2
cdr3_length: 21
v_call: TRBV12-3/TRBV12-4
j_call: TRBJ2-1
clone_size: many
cdr3_aa: CASGRGLGLAGGTTYYNEQFF

d_call: .
cdr3_length: 14
v_call: TRBV20-1
j_call: TRBJ1-2
clone_size: many
cdr3_aa: CSASSSAYNYGYTF

d_call: TRBD1
cdr3_length: 15
v_call: TRBV29-1
j_call: TRBJ1-1
clone_size: many
cdr3_aa: CSTKSGTGMNTEAFF

d_call: .
cdr3_length: 15
v_call: TRBV12-3/TRBV12-4
j_call: TRBJ2-1
clone_size: many
cdr3_aa: CASMVGRFSYNEQFF

d_call: .
cdr3_length: 15
v_call: TRBV3-1
j_call: TRBJ1-2
clone_size: many
cdr3_aa: CASSAGGGTGYGYTF

d_call: .
cdr3_length: 15
v_call: TRBV28
j_call: TRBJ1-2
clone_size: many
cdr3_aa: CASSRNVRNRVGYTF

d_call: .
cdr3_length: 14
v_call: TRBV11-2
j_call: TRBJ2-1
clone_size: many
cdr3_aa: CASSFSGPYNEQFF

d_call: .
cdr3_length: 14
v_call: TRBV7-9
j_call: TRBJ2-7
clone_size: many
cdr3_aa: CASSPYRDTYEQYF

d_call: .
cdr3_length: 14
v_call: TRBV28
j_call: TRBJ2-2
clone_size: many
cdr3_aa: CASSSGAGGGELFF

d_call: .
cdr3_length: 14
v_call: TRBV30
j_call: TRBJ2-1
clone_size: many
cdr3_aa: CAWAWGSSYNEQFF

d_call: TRBD1
cdr3_length: 18
v_call: TRBV5-4
j_call: TRBJ1-2
clone_size: many
cdr3_aa: CASSFTPGTEYPSYGYTF

d_call: TRBD2
cdr3_length: 13
v_call: TRBV2
j_call: TRBJ2-7
clone_size: many
cdr3_aa: CASMLAGTYEQYF

d_call: .
cdr3_length: 14
v_call: TRBV11-3
j_call: TRBJ2-1
clone_size: many
cdr3_aa: CASSLLARSVEQFF

d_call: .
cdr3_length: 12
v_call: TRBV28
j_call: TRBJ2-5
clone_size: many
cdr3_aa: CASTTGLETQYF

d_call: TRBD2
cdr3_length: 15
v_call: TRBV12-3/TRBV12-4
j_call: TRBJ2-1
clone_size: many
cdr3_aa: CASREGLAVYNEQFF

d_call: .
cdr3_length: 16
v_call: TRBV7-2
j_call: TRBJ1-4
clone_size: many
cdr3_aa: CASSLESSRYNEKLFF

d_call: .
cdr3_length: 13
v_call: TRBV28
j_call: TRBJ2-1
clone_size: many
cdr3_aa: CASSTDPGNEQFF

d_call: .
cdr3_length: 15
v_call: TRBV12-3/TRBV12-4
j_call: TRBJ2-3
clone_size: many
cdr3_aa: CASSPGNLGTDTQYF

d_call: TRBD2
cdr3_length: 13
v_call: TRBV30
j_call: TRBJ2-1
clone_size: many
cdr3_aa: CAWTSGGANEQFF

d_call: .
cdr3_length: 14
v_call: TRBV29-1
j_call: TRBJ1-1
clone_size: many
cdr3_aa: CSVESSGALNGAFF

d_call: TRBD2
cdr3_length: 18
v_call: TRBV27
j_call: TRBJ2-3
clone_size: many
cdr3_aa: CASSSPPLAGASTDTQYF

d_call: TRBD2
cdr3_length: 14
v_call: TRBV29-1
j_call: TRBJ2-1
clone_size: many
cdr3_aa: CSVEAGGIENEQFF

d_call: .
cdr3_length: 15
v_call: TRBV27
j_call: TRBJ1-5
clone_size: many
cdr3_aa: CASSLGGAGNQPQHF

d_call: TRBD2
cdr3_length: 14
v_call: TRBV20-1
j_call: TRBJ2-7
clone_size: .
cdr3_aa: CSALTSAGVYEQYF

d_call: .
cdr3_length: 15
v_call: TRBV4-2
j_call: TRBJ1-4
clone_size: few
cdr3_aa: CASSQEGATNEKLFF

d_call: .
cdr3_length: 12
v_call: TRBV5-1
j_call: TRBJ1-1
clone_size: few
cdr3_aa: CASSLTDTEAFF

d_call: TRBD2
cdr3_length: 17
v_call: TRBV5-5
j_call: TRBJ2-2
clone_size: .
cdr3_aa: CASSWGTRSQYPRELFF

d_call: .
cdr3_length: 16
v_call: TRBV7-9
j_call: TRBJ2-2
clone_size: many
cdr3_aa: CASSLGGAFQAGELFF

d_call: .
cdr3_length: 14
v_call: TRBV7-2
j_call: TRBJ1-1
clone_size: few
cdr3_aa: CASSLGGSVTEAFF

d_call: .
cdr3_length: 15
v_call: TRBV19
j_call: TRBJ1-1
clone_size: many
cdr3_aa: CASSHGALYNTEAFF

d_call: .
cdr3_length: 14
v_call: TRBV7-2
j_call: TRBJ2-7
clone_size: many
cdr3_aa: CASSFRESSYEQYF

d_call: .
cdr3_length: 14
v_call: TRBV12-3/TRBV12-4
j_call: TRBJ1-6
clone_size: many
cdr3_aa: CASSSRPGDSPLHF

d_call: TRBD1
cdr3_length: 14
v_call: TRBV2
j_call: TRBJ2-2
clone_size: many
cdr3_aa: CASNPGGVGGELFF

d_call: .
cdr3_length: 16
v_call: TRBV30
j_call: TRBJ2-7
clone_size: many
cdr3_aa: CAWSVLGLAPTYEQYF

d_call: TRBD2
cdr3_length: 15
v_call: TRBV7-9
j_call: TRBJ2-5
clone_size: many
cdr3_aa: CASSLLLAGWETQYF

d_call: TRBD2
cdr3_length: 17
v_call: TRBV27
j_call: TRBJ2-5
clone_size: many
cdr3_aa: CASSRRGTSGMEETQYF